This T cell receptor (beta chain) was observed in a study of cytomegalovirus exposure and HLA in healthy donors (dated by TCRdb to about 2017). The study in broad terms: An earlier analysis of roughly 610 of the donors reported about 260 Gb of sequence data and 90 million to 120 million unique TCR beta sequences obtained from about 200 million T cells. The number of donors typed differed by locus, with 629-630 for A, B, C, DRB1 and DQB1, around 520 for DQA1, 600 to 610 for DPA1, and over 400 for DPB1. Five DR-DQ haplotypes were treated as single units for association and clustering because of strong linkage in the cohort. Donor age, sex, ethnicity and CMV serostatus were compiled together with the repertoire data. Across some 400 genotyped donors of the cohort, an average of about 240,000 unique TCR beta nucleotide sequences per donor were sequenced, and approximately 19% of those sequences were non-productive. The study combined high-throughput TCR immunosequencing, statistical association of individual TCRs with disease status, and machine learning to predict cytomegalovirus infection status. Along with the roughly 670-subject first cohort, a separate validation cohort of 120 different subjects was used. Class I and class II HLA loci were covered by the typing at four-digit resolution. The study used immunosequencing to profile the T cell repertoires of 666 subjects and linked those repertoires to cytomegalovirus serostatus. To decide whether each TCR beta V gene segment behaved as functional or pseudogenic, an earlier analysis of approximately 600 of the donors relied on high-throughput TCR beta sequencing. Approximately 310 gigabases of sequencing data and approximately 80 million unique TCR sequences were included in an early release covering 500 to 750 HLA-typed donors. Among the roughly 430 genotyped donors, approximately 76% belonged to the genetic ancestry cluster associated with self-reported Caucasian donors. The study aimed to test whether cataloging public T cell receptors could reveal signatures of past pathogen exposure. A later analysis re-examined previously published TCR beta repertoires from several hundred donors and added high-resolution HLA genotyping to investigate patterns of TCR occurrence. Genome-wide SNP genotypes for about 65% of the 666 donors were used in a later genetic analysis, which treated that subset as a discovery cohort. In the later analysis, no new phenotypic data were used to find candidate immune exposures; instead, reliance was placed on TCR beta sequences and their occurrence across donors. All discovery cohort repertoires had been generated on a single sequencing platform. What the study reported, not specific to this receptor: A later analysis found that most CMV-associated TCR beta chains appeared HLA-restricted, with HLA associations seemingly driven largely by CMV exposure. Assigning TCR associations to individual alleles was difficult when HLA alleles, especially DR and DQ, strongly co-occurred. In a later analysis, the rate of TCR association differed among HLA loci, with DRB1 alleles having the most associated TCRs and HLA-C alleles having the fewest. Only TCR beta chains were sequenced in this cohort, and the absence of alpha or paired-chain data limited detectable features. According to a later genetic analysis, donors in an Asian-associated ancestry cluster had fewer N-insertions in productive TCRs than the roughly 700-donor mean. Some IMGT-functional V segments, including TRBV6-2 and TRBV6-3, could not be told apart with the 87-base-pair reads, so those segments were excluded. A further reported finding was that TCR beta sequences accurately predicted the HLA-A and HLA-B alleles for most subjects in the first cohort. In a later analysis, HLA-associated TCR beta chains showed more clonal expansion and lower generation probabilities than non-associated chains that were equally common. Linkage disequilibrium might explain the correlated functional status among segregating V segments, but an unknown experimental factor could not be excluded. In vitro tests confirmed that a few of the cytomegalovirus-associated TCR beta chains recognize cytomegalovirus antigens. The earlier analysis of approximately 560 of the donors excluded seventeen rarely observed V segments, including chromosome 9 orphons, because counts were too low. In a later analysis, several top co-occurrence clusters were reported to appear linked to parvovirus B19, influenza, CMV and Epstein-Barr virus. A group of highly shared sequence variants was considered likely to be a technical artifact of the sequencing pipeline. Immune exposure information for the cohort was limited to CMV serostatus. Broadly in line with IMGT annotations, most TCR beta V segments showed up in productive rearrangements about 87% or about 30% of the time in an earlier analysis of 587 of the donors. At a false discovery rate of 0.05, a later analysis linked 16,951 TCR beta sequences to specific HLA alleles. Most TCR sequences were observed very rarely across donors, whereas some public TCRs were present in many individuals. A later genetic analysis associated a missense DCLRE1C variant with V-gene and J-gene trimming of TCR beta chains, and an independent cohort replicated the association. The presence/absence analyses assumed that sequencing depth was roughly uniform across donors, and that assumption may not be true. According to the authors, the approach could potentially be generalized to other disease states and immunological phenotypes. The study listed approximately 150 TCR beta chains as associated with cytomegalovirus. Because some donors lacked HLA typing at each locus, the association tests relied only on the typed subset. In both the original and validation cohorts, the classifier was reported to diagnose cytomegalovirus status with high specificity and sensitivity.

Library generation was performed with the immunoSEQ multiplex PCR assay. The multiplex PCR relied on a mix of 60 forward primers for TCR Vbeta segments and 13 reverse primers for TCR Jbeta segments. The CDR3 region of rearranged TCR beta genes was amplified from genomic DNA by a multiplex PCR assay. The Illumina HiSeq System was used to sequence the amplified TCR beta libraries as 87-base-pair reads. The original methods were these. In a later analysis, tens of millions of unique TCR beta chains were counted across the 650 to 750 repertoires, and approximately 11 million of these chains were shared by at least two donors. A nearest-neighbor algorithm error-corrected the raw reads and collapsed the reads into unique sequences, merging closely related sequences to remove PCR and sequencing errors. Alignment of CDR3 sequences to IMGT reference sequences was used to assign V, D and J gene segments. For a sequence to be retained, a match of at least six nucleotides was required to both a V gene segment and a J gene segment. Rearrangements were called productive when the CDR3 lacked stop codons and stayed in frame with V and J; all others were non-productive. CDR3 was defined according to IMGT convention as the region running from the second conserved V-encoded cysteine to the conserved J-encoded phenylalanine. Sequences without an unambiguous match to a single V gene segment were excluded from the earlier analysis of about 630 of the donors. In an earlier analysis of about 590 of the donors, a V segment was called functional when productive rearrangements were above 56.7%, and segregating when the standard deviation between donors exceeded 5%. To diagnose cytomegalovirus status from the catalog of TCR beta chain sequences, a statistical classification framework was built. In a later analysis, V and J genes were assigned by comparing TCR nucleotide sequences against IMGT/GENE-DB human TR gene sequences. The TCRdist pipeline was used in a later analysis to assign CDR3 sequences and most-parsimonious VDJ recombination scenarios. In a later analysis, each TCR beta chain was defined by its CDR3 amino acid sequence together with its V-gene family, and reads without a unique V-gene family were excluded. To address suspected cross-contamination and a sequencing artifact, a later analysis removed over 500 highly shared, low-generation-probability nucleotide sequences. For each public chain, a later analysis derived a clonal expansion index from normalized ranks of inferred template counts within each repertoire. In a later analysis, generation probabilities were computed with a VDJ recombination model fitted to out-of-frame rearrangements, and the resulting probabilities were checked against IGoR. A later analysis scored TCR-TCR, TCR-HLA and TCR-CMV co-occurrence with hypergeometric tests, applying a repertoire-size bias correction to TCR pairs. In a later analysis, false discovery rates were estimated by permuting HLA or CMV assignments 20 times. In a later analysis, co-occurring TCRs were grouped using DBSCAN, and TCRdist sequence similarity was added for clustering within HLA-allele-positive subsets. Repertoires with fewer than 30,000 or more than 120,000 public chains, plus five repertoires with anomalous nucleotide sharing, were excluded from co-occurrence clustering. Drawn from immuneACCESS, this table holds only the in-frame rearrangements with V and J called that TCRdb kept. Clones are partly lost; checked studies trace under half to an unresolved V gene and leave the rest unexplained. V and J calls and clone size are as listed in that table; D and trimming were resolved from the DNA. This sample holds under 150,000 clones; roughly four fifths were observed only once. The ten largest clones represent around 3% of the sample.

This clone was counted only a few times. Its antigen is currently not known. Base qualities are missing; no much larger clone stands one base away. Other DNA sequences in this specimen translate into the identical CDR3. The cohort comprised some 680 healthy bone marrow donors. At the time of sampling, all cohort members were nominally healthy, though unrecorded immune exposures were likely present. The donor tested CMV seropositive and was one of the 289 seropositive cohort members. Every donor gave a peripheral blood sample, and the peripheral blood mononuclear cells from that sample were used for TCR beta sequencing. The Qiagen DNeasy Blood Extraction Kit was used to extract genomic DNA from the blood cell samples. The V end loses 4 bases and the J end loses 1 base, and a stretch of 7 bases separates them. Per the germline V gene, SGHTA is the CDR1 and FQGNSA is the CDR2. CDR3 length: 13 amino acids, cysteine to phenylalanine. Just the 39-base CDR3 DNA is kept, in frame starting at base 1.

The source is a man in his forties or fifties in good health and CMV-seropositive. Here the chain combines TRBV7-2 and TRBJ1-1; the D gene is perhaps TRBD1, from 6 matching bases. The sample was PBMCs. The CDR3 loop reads CASSSQGNTEAFF. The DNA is TGTGCCAGCAGCTCACAGGGGAACACTGAAGCTTTCTTT. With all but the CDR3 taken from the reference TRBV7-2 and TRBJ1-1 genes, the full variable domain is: GAGVSQSPSNKVTEKGKDVELRCDPISGHTALYWYRQSLGQGLEFLIYFQGNSAPDKSGLPSDRFSAERTGGSVSTLTIQRTQQEDSAVYLCASSSQGNTEAFFGQGTRLTVV.